One and the same sample provided the 14 T cell receptor beta chains below, sequenced in a study of blood T cell repertoires in COVID-19. The method was immunoSEQ multiplex PCR; TCRdb's version includes in-frame clones alone and lacks a portion of them. The repertoire has 99,000 or so clones, over 75% of them found once; the top ten carry around 4.3%. Material for sequencing was peripheral blood. The receptors originated from a man in his fifties with acute or convalescent COVID-19.

Of note for this clone: At one end the junction does not follow the germline gene, possibly because of a read error. This chain joins TRBV7-7 and TRBJ2-5, with a tentative D call TRBD2 (6 bases). This CDR3 is 15 amino acids long. Germline V CDR1 and CDR2: SSHAT, FNYEAQ (reference sequence). The CDR3 sequence: CASSSAVGAGETQYF. In DNA, the CDR3 is TGTGCTAGCAGCTCGGCGGTTGGGGCGGGGGAGACCCAGTACTTC.

The genes are TRBV10-3 and TRBJ2-6, with 8 bases fitting TRBD1. The V gene end was trimmed by 6 bases and the J gene end by 0 bases; junction bases not matched to a gene: 7. Germline V gives CDR1 ENHRY, CDR2 SYGVKD. This CDR3 is built from 17 residues. The CDR3 DNA reads as TGTGCCATCAGCGAGGGACAGGCAAACTCTGGGGCCAACGTCCTGACTTTC. It codes for CAISEGQANSGANVLTF.

The chain combines TRBV28 with TRBJ2-3, with D tentatively TRBD2 (6 bases). This CDR3 has 14 amino acids. V lost 5 bases, J lost 1 base, and 10 bases lay in between. Germline CDR1 is MDHEN and CDR2 is SYDVKM. DNA of the CDR3: TGTGCCAGCAGTATTGGCGGGGGCACAGATACGCAGTATTTT. Translating gives CASSIGGGTDTQYF.

This clone was found once. The CDR3 region is CAISMRTAKGNEQFF. As DNA, the CDR3 is TGTGCCATCAGCATGAGGACAGCCAAGGGGAATGAGCAGTTCTTC. The V gene is TRBV10-3, the J gene TRBJ2-1; D is possibly TRBD1 (6 bases). Trimming stripped 6 bases from V and 7 bases from J, with 19 bases between. There are 15 residues in the CDR3. Germline CDR1 and CDR2: ENHRY and SYGVKD.

This sequence joins TRBV9 and TRBJ2-5, with TRBD2 matching over 9 bases. The CDR3 runs to 17 residues. V lost 4 bases, J lost 5 bases, and 15 bases stayed unmatched. Germline V gene sequence: CDR1 SGDLS, CDR2 YYNGEE. The CDR3 coding sequence is TGTGCCAGCAGCCACAACCCCGGGTCTAGCGGGGTGGAGACCCAGTACTTC. This sequence encodes CASSHNPGSSGVETQYF.

The chain employs TRBV6-5 and TRBJ2-1, with 8 positions matching TRBD1. The germline V gene encodes CDR1 MNHEY and CDR2 SVGAGI. After removal of 2 bases from V and 3 bases from J, the junction contained 3 bases not matched to a gene. The CDR3 totals 15 residues. CDR3 DNA: TGTGCCAGCAGTTACGATGGGACAGGCTACAATGAGCAGTTCTTC. Protein product: CASSYDGTGYNEQFF.

Written as DNA, the CDR3 is TGTGCCAGCAGGCCACTTAGCGGGGGCACAGATACGCAGTATTTT. Amino acid sequence: CASRPLSGGTDTQYF. This chain links TRBV6-5 with TRBJ2-3; 8 bases map to TRBD2. CDR3 length equals 15 residues. CDR1 and CDR2 (germline): MNHEY, SVGAGI. V shed 6 bases and J 1 base; nucleotides not matched to a gene: 6.

The V and J genes are TRBV28 and TRBJ2-7; 12 nucleotides match TRBD1. Germline V gives CDR1 MDHEN, CDR2 SYDVKM. Trimming took 7 bases from V and 3 from J; bases not matched to a gene: 4. The CDR3 has 14 amino acids. CDR3 sequence: CASIGTGGIYEQYF. In nucleotides, the CDR3 is TGTGCCAGCATAGGGACAGGGGGCATCTACGAGCAGTACTTC.

The chain recombines TRBV7-6 with TRBJ2-7; D possibly corresponds to TRBD1 (7 bases). The CDR3 spans 15 residues. The germline CDR1 and CDR2 sequences are SGHVS and FNYEAQ. Trimming cost V 1 base and J 4 bases, with 14 bases left between them. CDR3 nucleotides: TGTGCCAGCAGCTTAGTAGCAGGGGGGAGGTACGAGCAGTACTTC. Translating gives CASSLVAGGRYEQYF.

The rearrangement uses TRBV9 and TRBJ1-3; weak D call: TRBD1 (6 bases). Germline V gene sequence: CDR1 SGDLS, CDR2 YYNGEE. With 6 bases removed from V and 4 bases from J, the gap between germline ends came to 14 bases. This CDR3 spans 14 amino acids. Written as DNA, the CDR3 is TGTGCCAGCACCGCCGGGACACAAGGAAACACCATATATTTT. Protein product: CASTAGTQGNTIYF.

The CDR3 protein is CASSRGTGVQPQHF. CDR3 sequence (DNA): TGTGCCAGCAGCCGCGGGACAGGGGTTCAGCCCCAGCATTTT. J is TRBJ1-5 and V is TRBV7-9; TRBD1 agrees at 10 bases. Germline loops: CDR1 SEHNR, CDR2 FQNEAQ (reference sequence). This CDR3 contains 14 residues. V lost 5 bases, J lost 6 bases, and 4 bases stayed unmatched.

V usage is TRBV5-4 and J usage is TRBJ2-5; no clear D gene. There are 14 residues in the CDR3. Per germline, CDR1 SGHNT and CDR2 YYREEE (reference sequence). V lost 0 bases, J lost 2 bases, and 8 bases lay in between. CDR3 DNA: TGTGCCAGCAGCTTGGTGGTAACTCAAGAGACCCAGTACTTC. As protein: CASSLVVTQETQYF.

This clone occurred a few times. CDR3 sequence reads: CASSSQESNQPQHF. The CDR3 DNA is TGTGCCAGCAGCTCACAGGAGAGCAATCAGCCCCAGCATTTT. The chain combines TRBV11-2 with TRBJ1-5, with D possibly being TRBD1 (5 bases). CDR3 length: 14 amino acids. The germline gives CDR1 SGHAT, CDR2 FQNNGV. Trimming cost V 4 bases and J 1 base, with 8 bases left between them.

The chain combines TRBV12-5 with TRBJ1-4; TRBD1 matches at 10 bases. This CDR3 comprises 18 residues. The V and J ends lost 6 bases and 0 bases, in that order; junction bases with no gene match: 10. CDR1 is LGHNT and CDR2 is FRNRAP in the germline V gene. CDR3: CASGPPGQGWATNEKLFF. CDR3 DNA sequence: TGTGCTAGTGGCCCTCCGGGACAGGGGTGGGCAACTAATGAAAAACTGTTTTTT.